This TCR beta chain was captured in a study of OX40 agonist ivuxolimab in advanced cancers. Regarding the research as a whole: Ivuxolimab, which targeted the costimulatory receptor OX40 (CD134), was an agonistic, fully human IgG2 monoclonal antibody. Prior anti-PD-1, anti-PD-L1 or anti-CTLA-4 therapy was permitted, and 30% to 50% of dose-escalation patients had received checkpoint inhibitors. Of the roughly 51 dose-escalation patients, hepatocellular carcinoma was present in approximately 20, melanoma in some 15, renal cell carcinoma in 9 and head and neck cancer in 9. In the dose-escalation cohort, around four fifths of patients were male, and the mean age was 60 years with a range of about 23 to 79. Partial responses were achieved by three dose-escalation patients, of whom one had hepatocellular carcinoma and two had cutaneous melanoma. The paper describes the monotherapy dose-escalation part (N of about 47 patients) of the phase I trial of ivuxolimab. The purpose of peripheral TCRbeta sequencing was to test whether ivuxolimab changed TCR sequence diversity and led to clonal T-cell expansion. Intravenous ivuxolimab was administered to patients every 2 weeks at six dose levels: 0.01, 0.1, 0.3, 1.5, 3 and 10 mg/kg. On the study overall, not on this receptor specifically: Low levels of normalized T-cell clonal expansion were also shown by some nonresponding patients. In the 0.1-3.0 mg/kg groups, partial responders were among the patients with the lowest normalized peripheral clonal expansion, particularly in CD8+ T cells. After ivuxolimab, CD8+ T cells had more expanded clones than CD4+ T cells on average. At doses from 0.1 to 3.0 mg/kg, clonal expansion was seen in both CD4+ and CD8+ blood T cells between baseline and week 6. Which antigens the clonally expanded peripheral T cells were specific for was not determined.

V is shortened by 6 bases, J by 0 bases, and the region joining them spans 18 bases. CDR1 and CDR2 were assigned from the germline V gene (reference sequence) as MNHEY and SMNVEV. Counted from cysteine to phenylalanine, this CDR3 has 17 amino acids. Of all the DNA, just the CDR3 is kept, 51 bases in frame from base 1. This clone was picked up one time. The antigen it recognizes is unknown. Base quality data are lacking; no much larger clone is found one base away. The trial excluded patients who had a history of autoimmune disease or were on systemic immunosuppression. Peripheral blood for TCR sequencing was collected from all dose cohorts at baseline, on cycle 4 day 1, and on cycle 7 day 1. The samples were taken from a phase I, first-in-human, multicenter, open-label dose-escalation trial of ivuxolimab. Adults with locally advanced or metastatic head and neck squamous cell, hepatocellular, melanoma or renal cell carcinoma were enrolled in the trial. Before TCR sequencing, CD4+ T cells and CD8+ T cells from peripheral blood were sorted into separate populations.

For sequencing of the TCRbeta CDR3 region, genomic DNA was extracted from the sorted cells. The immunoSEQ Assay was used to sequence the TCRbeta CDR3 regions. Here the immuneACCESS table is served through TCRdb, limited to in-frame sequences with V and J called. Missing clones are a known gap in these copies; in checked studies unresolved V genes cover under half, and the rest lacks a known reason. In this sample the table shows 45,000 to 65,000 clones, 85% to 90% of which occur a single time. The ten largest clones capture roughly 1.8% of the sample. Sequences were derived from CD4+ or CD8+ T cells sorted from blood, sampled in a trial of the OX40 agonist ivuxolimab. In this chain, TRBV27 is recombined with TRBJ2-4; the D assignment is uncertain and may be TRBD1 or TRBD2, with 5 bases supporting each. The receptor was isolated from an adult with an advanced solid tumor such as melanoma, head and neck, liver or kidney cancer. The CDR3 sequence is CASRAGGGSQAKNIQYF. The bases read TGTGCCAGCAGGGCGGGTGGGGGATCCCAAGCCAAAAACATTCAGTACTTC.